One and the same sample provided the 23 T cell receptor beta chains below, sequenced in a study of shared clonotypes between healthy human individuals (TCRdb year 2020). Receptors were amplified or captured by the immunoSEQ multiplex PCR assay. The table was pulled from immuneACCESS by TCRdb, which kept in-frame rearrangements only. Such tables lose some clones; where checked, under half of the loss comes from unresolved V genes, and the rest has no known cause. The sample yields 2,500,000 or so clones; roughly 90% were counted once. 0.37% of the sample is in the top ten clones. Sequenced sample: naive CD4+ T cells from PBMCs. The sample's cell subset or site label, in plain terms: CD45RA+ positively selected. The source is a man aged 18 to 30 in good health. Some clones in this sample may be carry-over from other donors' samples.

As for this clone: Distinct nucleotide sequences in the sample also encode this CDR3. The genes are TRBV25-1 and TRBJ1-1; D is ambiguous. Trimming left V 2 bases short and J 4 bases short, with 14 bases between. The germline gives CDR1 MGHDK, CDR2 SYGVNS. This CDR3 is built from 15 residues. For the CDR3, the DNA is TGTGCCAGCAGTGAAAGAGGGAGCGGTATCACTGAAGCTTTCTTT. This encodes CASSERGSGITEAFF.

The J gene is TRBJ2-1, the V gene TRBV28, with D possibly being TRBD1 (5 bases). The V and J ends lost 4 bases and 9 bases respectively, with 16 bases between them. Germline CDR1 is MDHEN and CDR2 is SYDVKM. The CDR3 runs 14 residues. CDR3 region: CASSSTGRGTEQFF. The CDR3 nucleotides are TGTGCCAGCAGTTCCACAGGTAGGGGAACTGAGCAGTTCTTC.

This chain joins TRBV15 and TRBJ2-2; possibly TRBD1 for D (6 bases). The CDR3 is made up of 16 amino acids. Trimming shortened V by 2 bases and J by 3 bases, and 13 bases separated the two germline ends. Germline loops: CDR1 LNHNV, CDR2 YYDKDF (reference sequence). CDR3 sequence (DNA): TGTGCCACCAGCAGACTGGGGGCAGTGGACACCGGGGAGCTGTTTTTT. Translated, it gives CATSRLGAVDTGELFF.

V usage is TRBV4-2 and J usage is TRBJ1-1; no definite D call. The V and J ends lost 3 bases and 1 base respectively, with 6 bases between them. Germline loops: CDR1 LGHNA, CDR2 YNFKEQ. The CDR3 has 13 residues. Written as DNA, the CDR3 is TGTGCCAGCAGCCAGGGAACGAACACTGAAGCTTTCTTT. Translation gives CASSQGTNTEAFF.

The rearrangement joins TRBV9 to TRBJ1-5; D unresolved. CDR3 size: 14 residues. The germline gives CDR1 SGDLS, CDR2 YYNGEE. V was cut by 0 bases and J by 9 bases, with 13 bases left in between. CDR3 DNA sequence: TGTGCCAGCAGCGTAGCTCCCTCCAATGGGCCCCAGCATTTT. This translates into CASSVAPSNGPQHF.

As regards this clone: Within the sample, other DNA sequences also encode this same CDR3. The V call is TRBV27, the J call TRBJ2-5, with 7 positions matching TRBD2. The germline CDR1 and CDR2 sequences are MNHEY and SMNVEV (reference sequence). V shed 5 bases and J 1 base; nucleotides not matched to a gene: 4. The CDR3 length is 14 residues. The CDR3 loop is CASSPLAFQETQYF. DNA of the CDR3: TGTGCCAGCAGTCCACTAGCGTTCCAAGAGACCCAGTACTTC.

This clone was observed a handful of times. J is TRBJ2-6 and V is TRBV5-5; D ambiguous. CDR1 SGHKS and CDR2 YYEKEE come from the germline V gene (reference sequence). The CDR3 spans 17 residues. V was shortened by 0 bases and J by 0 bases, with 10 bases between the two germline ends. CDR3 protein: CASSLGRLRSGANVLTF. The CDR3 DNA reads TGTGCCAGCAGCTTGGGCAGGCTACGCTCTGGGGCCAACGTCCTGACTTTC.

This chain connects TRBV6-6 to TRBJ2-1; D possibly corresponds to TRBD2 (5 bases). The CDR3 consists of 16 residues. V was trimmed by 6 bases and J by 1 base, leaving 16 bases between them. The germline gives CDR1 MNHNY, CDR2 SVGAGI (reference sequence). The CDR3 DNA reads TGTGCCAGCAGCAAGACCGGTGCGGGTTCCTACAATGAGCAGTTCTTC. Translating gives CASSKTGAGSYNEQFF.

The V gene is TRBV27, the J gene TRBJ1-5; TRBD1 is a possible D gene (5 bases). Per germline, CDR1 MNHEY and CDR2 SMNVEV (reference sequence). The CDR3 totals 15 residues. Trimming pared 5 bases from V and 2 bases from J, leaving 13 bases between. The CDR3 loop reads CASSRGPDGNQPQHF. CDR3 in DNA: TGTGCCAGCAGTCGGGGCCCGGATGGCAATCAGCCCCAGCATTTT.

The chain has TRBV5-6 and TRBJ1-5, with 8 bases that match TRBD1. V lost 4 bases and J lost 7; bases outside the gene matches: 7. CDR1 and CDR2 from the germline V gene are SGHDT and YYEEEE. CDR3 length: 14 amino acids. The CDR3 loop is CASSNDRGAQPQHF. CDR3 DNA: TGTGCCAGCAGCAACGACAGGGGAGCCCAGCCCCAGCATTTT. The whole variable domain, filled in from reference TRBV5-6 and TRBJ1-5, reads DAGVTQSPTHLIKTRGQQVTLRCSPKSGHDTVSWYQQALGQGPQFIFQYYEEEERQRGNFPDRFSGHQFPNYSSELNVNALLLGDSALYLCASSNDRGAQPQHFGDGTRLSIL.

The CDR3 sequence is CASRWLAGTDTQYF. The CDR3 region has the DNA TGCGCCAGCAGGTGGCTAGCGGGAACAGATACGCAGTATTTT. The V gene is TRBV5-1, the J gene TRBJ2-3, with 9 bases identical to TRBD2. The V gene's germline CDR1 is SGHRS and CDR2 YFSETQ. CDR3 size: 14 residues. J gave up 3 bases and V 5 bases, and 4 bases lay outside the gene matches.

CDR3 residues: CASSPLFTGFPDEQYF. The CDR3 DNA is TGTGCCAGCAGTCCCCTTTTCACGGGCTTCCCGGACGAGCAGTACTTC. J is TRBJ2-7 and V is TRBV27; D gene uncertain. CDR1 is MNHEY and CDR2 is SMNVEV in the germline V gene (reference sequence). Trimming stripped 5 bases from V and 5 bases from J, with 22 bases between. The CDR3 is 16 residues long.

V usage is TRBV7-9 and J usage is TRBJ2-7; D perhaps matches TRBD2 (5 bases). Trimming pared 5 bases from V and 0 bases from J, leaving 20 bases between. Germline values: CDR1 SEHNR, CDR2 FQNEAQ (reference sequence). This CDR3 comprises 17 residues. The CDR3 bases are TGTGCCAGCAGCCACCGCGGGTACCCCCCGGGCTCCTACGAGCAGTACTTC. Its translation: CASSHRGYPPGSYEQYF. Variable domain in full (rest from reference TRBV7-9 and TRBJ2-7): DTGVSQNPRHKITKRGQNVTFRCDPISEHNRLYWYRQTLGQGPEFLTYFQNEAQLEKSRLLSDRFSAERPKGSFSTLEIQRTEQGDSAMYLCASSHRGYPPGSYEQYFGPGTRLTVT.

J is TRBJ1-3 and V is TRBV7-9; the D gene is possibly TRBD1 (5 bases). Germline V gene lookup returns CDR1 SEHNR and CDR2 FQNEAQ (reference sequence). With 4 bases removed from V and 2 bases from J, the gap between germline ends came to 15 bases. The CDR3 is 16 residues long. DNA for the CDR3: TGTGCCAGCAGCTCACGGGGCTCCTCAGCTGGAAACACCATATATTTT. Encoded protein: CASSSRGSSAGNTIYF. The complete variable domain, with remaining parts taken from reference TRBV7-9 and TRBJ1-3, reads DTGVSQNPRHKITKRGQNVTFRCDPISEHNRLYWYRQTLGQGPEFLTYFQNEAQLEKSRLLSDRFSAERPKGSFSTLEIQRTEQGDSAMYLCASSSRGSSAGNTIYFGEGSWLTVV.

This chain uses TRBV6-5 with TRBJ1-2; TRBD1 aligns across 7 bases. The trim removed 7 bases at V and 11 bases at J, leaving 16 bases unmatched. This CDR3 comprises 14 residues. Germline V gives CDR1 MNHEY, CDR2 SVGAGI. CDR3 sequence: CASNQLPRTGEYTF. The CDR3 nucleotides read TGTGCCAGCAACCAGTTACCCCGGACAGGCGAATACACCTTC.

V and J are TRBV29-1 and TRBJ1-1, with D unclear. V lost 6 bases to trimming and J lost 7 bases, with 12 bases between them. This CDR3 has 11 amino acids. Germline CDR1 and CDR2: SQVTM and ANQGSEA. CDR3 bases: TGCAGCGTAGGGTCGGCTTTTGAAGCTTTCTTT. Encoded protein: CSVGSAFEAFF. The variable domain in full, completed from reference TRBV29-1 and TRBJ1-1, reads SAVISQKPSRDICQRGTSLTIQCQVDSQVTMMFWYRQQPGQSLTLIATANQGSEATYESGFVIDKFPISRPNLTFSTLTVSNMSPEDSSIYLCSVGSAFEAFFGQGTRLTVV.

CDR3 region: CASSQWTGVSEQYF. CDR3 coding DNA: TGTGCCAGCAGCCAATGGACAGGGGTTTCCGAGCAGTACTTC. The gene calls are TRBV11-1 and TRBJ2-7; 9 nucleotides line up with TRBD1. Germline V lookup: CDR1 SGHAT, CDR2 FQDESV (reference sequence). This CDR3 has 14 residues. V lost 5 bases and J lost 6; bases outside the gene matches: 8.

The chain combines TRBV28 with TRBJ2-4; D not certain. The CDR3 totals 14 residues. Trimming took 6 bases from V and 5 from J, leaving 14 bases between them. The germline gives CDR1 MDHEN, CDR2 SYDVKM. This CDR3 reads CASRTRVTENIQYF. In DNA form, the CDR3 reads TGTGCCAGCAGGACCCGGGTAACGGAAAACATTCAGTACTTC.

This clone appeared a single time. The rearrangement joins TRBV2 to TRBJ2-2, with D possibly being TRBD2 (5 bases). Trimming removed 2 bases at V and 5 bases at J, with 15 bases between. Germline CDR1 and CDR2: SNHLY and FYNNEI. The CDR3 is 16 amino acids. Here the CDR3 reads CASSELGLAGTGELFF. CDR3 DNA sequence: TGTGCCAGCAGTGAACTCGGTCTAGCTGGGACCGGGGAGCTGTTTTTT.

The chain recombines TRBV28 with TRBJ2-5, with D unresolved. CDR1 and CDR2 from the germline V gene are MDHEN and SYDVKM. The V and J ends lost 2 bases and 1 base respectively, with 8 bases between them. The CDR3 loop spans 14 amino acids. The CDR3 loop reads CASSLESVQETQYF. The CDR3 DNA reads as TGTGCCAGCAGTTTAGAGTCAGTCCAAGAGACCCAGTACTTC.

The CDR3 protein is CASSLSLLGDTEAFF. CDR3 DNA sequence: TGTGCCAGCAGCTTAAGTTTGTTAGGGGACACTGAAGCTTTCTTT. The chain uses TRBV7-9 and TRBJ1-1, with a possible D match to TRBD1 (5 bases). Germline assignment: CDR1 SEHNR and CDR2 FQNEAQ (reference sequence). The CDR3 runs to 15 residues. Trimming took 2 bases from V and 3 from J, leaving 13 bases between them.

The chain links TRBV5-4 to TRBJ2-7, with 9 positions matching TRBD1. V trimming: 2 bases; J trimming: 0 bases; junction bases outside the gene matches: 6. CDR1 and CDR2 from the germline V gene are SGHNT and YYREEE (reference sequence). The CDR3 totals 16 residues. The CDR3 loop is CASSFNRGPTSYEQYF. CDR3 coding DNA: TGTGCCAGCAGCTTTAACAGGGGGCCGACCTCCTACGAGCAGTACTTC.

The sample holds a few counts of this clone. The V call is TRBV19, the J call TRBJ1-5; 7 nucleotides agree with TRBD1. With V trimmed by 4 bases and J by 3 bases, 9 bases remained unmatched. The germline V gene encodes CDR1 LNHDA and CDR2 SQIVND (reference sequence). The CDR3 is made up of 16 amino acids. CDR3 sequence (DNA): TGTGCCAGTAGTACCTACCCGGGACAGCTCAATCAGCCCCAGCATTTT. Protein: CASSTYPGQLNQPQHF.